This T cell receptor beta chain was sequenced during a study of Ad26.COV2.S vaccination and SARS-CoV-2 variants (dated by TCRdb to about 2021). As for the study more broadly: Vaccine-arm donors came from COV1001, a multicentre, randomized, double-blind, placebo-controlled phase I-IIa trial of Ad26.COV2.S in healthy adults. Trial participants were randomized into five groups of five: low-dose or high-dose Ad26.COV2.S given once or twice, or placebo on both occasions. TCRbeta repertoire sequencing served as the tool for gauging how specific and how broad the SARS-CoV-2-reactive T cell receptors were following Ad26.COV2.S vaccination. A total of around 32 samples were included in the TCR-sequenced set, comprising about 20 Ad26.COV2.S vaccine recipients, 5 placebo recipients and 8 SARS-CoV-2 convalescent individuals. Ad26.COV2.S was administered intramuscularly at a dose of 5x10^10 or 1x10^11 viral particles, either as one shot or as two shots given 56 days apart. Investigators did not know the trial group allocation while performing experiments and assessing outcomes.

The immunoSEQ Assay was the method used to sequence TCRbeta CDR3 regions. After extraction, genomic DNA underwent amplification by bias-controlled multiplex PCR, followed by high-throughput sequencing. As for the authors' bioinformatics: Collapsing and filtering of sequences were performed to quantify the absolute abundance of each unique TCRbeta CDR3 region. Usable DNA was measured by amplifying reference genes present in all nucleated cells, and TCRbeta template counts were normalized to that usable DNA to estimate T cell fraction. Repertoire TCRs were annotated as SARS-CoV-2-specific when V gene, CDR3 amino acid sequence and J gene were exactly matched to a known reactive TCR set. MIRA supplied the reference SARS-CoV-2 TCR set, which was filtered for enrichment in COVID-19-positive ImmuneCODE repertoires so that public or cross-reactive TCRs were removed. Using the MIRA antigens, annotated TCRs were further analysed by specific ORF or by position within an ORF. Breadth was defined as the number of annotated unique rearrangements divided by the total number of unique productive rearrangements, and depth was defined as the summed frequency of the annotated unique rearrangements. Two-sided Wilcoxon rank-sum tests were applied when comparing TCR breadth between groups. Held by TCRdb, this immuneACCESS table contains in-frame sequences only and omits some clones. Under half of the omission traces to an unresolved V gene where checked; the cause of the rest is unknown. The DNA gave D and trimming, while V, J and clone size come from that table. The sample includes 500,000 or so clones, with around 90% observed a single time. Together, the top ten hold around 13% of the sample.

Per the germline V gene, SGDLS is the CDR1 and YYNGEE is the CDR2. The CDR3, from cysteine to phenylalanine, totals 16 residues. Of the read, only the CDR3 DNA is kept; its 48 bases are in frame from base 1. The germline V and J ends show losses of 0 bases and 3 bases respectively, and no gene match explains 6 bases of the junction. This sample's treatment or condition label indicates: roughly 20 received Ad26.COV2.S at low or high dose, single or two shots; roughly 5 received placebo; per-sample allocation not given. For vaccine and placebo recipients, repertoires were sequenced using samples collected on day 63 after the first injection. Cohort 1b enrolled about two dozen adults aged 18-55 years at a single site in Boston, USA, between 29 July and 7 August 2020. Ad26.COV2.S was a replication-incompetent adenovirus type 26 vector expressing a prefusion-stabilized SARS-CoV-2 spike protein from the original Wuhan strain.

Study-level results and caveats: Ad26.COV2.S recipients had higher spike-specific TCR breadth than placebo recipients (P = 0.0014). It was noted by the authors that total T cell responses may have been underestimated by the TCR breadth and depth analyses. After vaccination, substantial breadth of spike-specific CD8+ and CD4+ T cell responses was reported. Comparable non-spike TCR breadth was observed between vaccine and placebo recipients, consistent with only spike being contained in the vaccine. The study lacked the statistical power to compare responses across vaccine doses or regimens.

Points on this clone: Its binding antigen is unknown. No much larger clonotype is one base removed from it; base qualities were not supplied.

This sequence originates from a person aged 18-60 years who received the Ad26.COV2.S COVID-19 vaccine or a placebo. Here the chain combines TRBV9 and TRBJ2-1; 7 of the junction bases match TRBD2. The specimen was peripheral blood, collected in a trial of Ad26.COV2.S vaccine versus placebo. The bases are TGTGCCAGCAGCGTAGCTAGCGGAGTTGGCTACAATGAGCAGTTCTTC. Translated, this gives CASSVASGVGYNEQFF.